Shown below are 12 T cell receptor beta chains from a single sample sequenced in a study of blood T cell repertoires in COVID-19. The method was immunoSEQ multiplex PCR; TCRdb's version includes in-frame clones alone and lacks a portion of them. The repertoire has 45,000 to 50,000 clones, more than 75% of them found once; the top ten carry approximately 6%. Sequencing was performed on peripheral blood. These receptors were taken from a woman aged 55-70 years with acute or convalescent COVID-19.

The CDR3 sequence is CASSVELDSGEGGYTF. CDR3 nucleotide sequence: TGTGCCAGCAGCGTAGAGCTCGATTCAGGGGAAGGTGGCTACACCTTC. The gene calls are TRBV9 and TRBJ1-2; possibly TRBD1 for D (6 bases). V lost 0 bases and J 7 bases, leaving 19 bases between the germline ends. Germline V gene lookup returns CDR1 SGDLS and CDR2 YYNGEE. This CDR3 region has 16 residues.

This chain links TRBV19 with TRBJ2-1; 12 nucleotides line up with TRBD2. The germline gives CDR1 LNHDA, CDR2 SQIVND (reference sequence). J lost 4 bases, V lost 7 bases, and 2 bases had no gene match. This CDR3 has 14 amino acids. The CDR3 loop reads CASMTSGGYNEQFF. CDR3 nucleotides: TGTGCCAGTATGACTAGCGGGGGATACAATGAGCAGTTCTTC. Supplemented by reference TRBV19 and TRBJ2-1, the full variable domain reads DGGITQSPKYLFRKEGQNVTLSCEQNLNHDAMYWYRQDPGQGLRLIYYSQIVNDFQKGDIAEGYSVSREKKESFPLTVTSAQKNPTAFYLCASMTSGGYNEQFFGPGTRLTVL.

This clone occurred once. V and J are TRBV11-3 and TRBJ2-1, with D perhaps matching TRBD2 (6 bases). The CDR3 spans 16 residues. The germline V gene has CDR1 SGHNT and CDR2 YENEEA. V dropped 4 bases and J dropped 5 bases, with 18 bases sitting between them. CDR3 sequence reads: CASSSRAGGLDNEQFF. In nucleotides, the CDR3 is TGTGCCAGCAGCTCGAGAGCTGGGGGACTCGACAATGAGCAGTTCTTC.

This chain joins TRBV9 and TRBJ1-2; unclear D gene. The CDR3 totals 15 residues. V lost 0 bases to trimming and J lost 4 bases, with 13 bases between them. Germline V gene sequence: CDR1 SGDLS, CDR2 YYNGEE. CDR3 amino acids: CASSVGRADLYGYTF. Here the CDR3 DNA reads TGTGCCAGCAGCGTAGGGAGGGCTGATCTCTATGGCTACACCTTC.

This chain uses TRBV7-9 with TRBJ1-1; 7 nucleotides agree with TRBD1. Germline CDR1 reads SEHNR; CDR2 reads FQNEAQ (reference sequence). The CDR3 loop spans 14 amino acids. Losses at the gene ends were 6 bases for V and 9 bases for J; bases not matched to a gene: 13. This CDR3 reads CASSYQDRKGKAFF. CDR3 DNA sequence: TGTGCCAGCAGTTACCAGGACAGGAAGGGTAAAGCTTTCTTT.

The chain uses TRBV30 and TRBJ1-3; D unclear. This CDR3 has 13 residues. Per germline, CDR1 GTSNPN and CDR2 SVGIG (reference sequence). The V and J ends lost 0 bases and 4 bases respectively, with 7 bases between them. CDR3: CAWSVGGGNTIYF. CDR3 coding DNA: TGTGCCTGGAGTGTAGGAGGGGGAAACACCATATATTTT.

The rearrangement links TRBV7-8 to TRBJ1-1, with 8 bases fitting TRBD1. This CDR3 region has 15 residues. Germline CDR1 reads SGHVS; CDR2 reads FQNEAQ. V gave up 5 bases and J gave up 0 bases; unmatched junction bases: 5. CDR3 in amino acids: CASSLGTGLNTEAFF. CDR3 nucleotides: TGTGCCAGCAGCCTCGGGACAGGACTGAACACTGAAGCTTTCTTT.

The J gene is TRBJ1-1, the V gene TRBV25-1, with TRBD1 matching over 7 bases. V was pared by 0 bases and J by 14 bases, with 6 bases of the junction left unmatched. From germline, CDR1 is MGHDK and CDR2 SYGVNS. The CDR3 is made up of 12 amino acids. Here the CDR3 DNA reads TGTGCCAGCAGTGAATATAGGACAGGACCCTTCTTT. Residues: CASSEYRTGPFF. Combining the CDR3 with reference TRBV25-1 and TRBJ1-1 gives the whole variable domain EADIYQTPRYLVIGTGKKITLECSQTMGHDKMYWYQQDPGMELHLIHYSYGVNSTEKGDLSSESTVSRIRTEHFPLTLESARPSHTSQYLCASSEYRTGPFFGQGTRLTVV.

The genes are TRBV3-1 (or the pseudogene TRBV3-2) and TRBJ2-1; possible D gene TRBD1, 5 bases. Germline loops: CDR1 LGHDT, CDR2 YNNKEL (reference sequence). CDR3 length: 14 amino acids. Trimming pared 0 bases from V and 7 bases from J, leaving 10 bases between. DNA of the CDR3: TGTGCCAGCAGCCAAGAACCAGGGTCAAATGAGCAGTTCTTC. Residues: CASSQEPGSNEQFF.

The rearrangement links TRBV21-1 to TRBJ2-7; the DNA was not compared with TRBD1, the D call given in the table. TRBV21-1 is a known pseudogene. The CDR3 totals 14 residues. CDR3: CASSKVHRSYEQYF. For the CDR3, the DNA is TGTGCCAGCAGCAAAGTTCACAGATCCTACGAGCAGTACTTC.

This clone came up once. The chain recombines TRBV4-2 with TRBJ2-7; D is possibly TRBD1 (6 bases). V lost 1 base to trimming and J lost 4 bases, with 8 bases between them. The CDR3 totals 13 residues. Germline CDR1 reads LGHNA; CDR2 reads YNFKEQ. The CDR3 bases are TGTGCCAGCAGCCAAGCCGACAGGTACGAGCAGTACTTC. Translating gives CASSQADRYEQYF.

The V call is TRBV5-1, the J call TRBJ1-6; the D gene is possibly TRBD1 (5 bases). The germline gives CDR1 SGHRS, CDR2 YFSETQ. V dropped 10 bases and J dropped 0 bases, with 17 bases sitting between them. This CDR3 contains 16 residues. The CDR3 sequence: CAPQRGGSSYNSPLHF. The DNA of the CDR3 is TGCGCCCCGCAAAGGGGCGGCAGCTCCTATAATTCACCCCTCCACTTT. Combining the CDR3 with reference TRBV5-1 and TRBJ1-6 gives the whole variable domain KAGVTQTPRYLIKTRGQQVTLSCSPISGHRSVSWYQQTPGQGLQFLFEYFSETQRNKGNFPGRFSGRQFSNSRSEMNVSTLELGDSALYLCAPQRGGSSYNSPLHFGNGTRLTVT.